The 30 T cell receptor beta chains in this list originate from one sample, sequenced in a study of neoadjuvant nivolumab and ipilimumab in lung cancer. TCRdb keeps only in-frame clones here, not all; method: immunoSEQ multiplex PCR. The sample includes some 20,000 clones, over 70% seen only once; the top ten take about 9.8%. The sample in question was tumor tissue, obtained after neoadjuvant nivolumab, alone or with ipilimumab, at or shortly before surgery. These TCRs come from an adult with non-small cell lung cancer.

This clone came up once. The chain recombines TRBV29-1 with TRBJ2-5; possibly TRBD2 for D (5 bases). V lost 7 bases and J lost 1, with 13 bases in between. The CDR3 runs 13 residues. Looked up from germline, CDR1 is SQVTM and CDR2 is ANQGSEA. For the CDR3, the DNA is TGCAGCGCCCTGCACGCGGGCCAAGAGACCCAGTACTTC. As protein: CSALHAGQETQYF.

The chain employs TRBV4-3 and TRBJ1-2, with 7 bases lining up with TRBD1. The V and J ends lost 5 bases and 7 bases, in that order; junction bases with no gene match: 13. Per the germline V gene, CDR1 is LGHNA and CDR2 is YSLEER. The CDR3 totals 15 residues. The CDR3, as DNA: TGCGCCAGCAGCTCGTACCAGGGGGGCGAACTTGGCTACACCTTC. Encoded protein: CASSSYQGGELGYTF.

The CDR3 sequence is CASSLVGGTSYEQYF. In DNA form, the CDR3 reads TGCGCCAGCAGCTTGGTCGGAGGGACCTCCTACGAGCAGTACTTC. The chain uses TRBV5-1 and TRBJ2-7; D might be TRBD2 (6 bases). With 0 bases removed from V and 0 bases from J, the gap between germline ends came to 10 bases. This CDR3 has 15 amino acids. Per germline, CDR1 SGHRS and CDR2 YFSETQ.

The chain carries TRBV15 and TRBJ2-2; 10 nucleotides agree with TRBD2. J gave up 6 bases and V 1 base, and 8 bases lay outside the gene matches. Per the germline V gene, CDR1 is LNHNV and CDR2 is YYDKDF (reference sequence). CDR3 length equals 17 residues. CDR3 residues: CATSRASAGGLAGELFF. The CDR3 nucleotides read TGTGCCACCAGCAGAGCTTCAGCGGGGGGGCTGGCCGGGGAGCTGTTTTTT.

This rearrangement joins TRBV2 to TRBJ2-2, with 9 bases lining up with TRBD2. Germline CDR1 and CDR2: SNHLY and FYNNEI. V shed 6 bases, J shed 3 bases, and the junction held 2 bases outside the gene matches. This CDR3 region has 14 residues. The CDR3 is CASRGTSYTGELFF. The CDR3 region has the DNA TGTGCCAGCAGGGGGACTAGCTACACCGGGGAGCTGTTTTTT.

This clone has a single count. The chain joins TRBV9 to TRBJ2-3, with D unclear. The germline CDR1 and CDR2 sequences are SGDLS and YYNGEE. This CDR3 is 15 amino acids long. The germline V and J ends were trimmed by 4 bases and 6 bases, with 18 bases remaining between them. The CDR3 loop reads CASSPRTWTRDTQYF. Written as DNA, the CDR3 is TGTGCCAGCAGCCCCCGTACGTGGACCCGGGATACGCAGTATTTT. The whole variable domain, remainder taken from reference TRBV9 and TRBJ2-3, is DSGVTQTPKHLITATGQRVTLRCSPRSGDLSVYWYQQSLDQGLQFLIQYYNGEERAKGNILERFSAQQFPDLHSELNLSSLELGDSALYFCASSPRTWTRDTQYFGPGTRLTVL.

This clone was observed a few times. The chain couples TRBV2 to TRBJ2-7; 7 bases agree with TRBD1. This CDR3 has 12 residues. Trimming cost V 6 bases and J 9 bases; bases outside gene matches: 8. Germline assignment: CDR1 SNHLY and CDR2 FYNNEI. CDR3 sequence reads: CASSDRARGQYF. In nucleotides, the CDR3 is TGTGCCAGCAGCGACAGGGCGCGCGGGCAGTACTTC. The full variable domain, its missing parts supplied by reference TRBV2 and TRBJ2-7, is EPEVTQTPSHQVTQMGQEVILRCVPISNHLYFYWYRQILGQKVEFLVSFYNNEISEKSEIFDDQFSVERPDGSNFTLKIRSTKLEDSAMYFCASSDRARGQYFGPGTRLTVT.

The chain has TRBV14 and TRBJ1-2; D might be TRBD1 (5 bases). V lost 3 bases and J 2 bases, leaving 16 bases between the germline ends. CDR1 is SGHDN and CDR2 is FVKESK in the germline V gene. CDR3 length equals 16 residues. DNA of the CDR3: TGTGCCAGCAGCCAGGACGGGACGGTGCTGAACTATGGCTACACCTTC. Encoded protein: CASSQDGTVLNYGYTF.

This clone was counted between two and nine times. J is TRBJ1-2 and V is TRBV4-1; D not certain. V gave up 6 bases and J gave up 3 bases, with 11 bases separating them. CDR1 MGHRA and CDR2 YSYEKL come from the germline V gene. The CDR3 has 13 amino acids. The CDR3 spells CASSPAVDYGYTF. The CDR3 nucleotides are TGCGCCAGCAGTCCCGCGGTTGACTATGGCTACACCTTC.

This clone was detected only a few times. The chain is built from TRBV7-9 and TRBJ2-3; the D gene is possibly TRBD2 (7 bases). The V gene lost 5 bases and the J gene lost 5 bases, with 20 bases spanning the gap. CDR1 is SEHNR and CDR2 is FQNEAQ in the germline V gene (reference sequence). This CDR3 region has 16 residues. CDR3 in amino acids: CASSAIGGRSQDTQYF. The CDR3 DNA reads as TGTGCCAGCAGCGCCATCGGGGGGCGTTCGCAAGATACGCAGTATTTT. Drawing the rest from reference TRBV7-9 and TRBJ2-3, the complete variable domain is DTGVSQNPRHKITKRGQNVTFRCDPISEHNRLYWYRQTLGQGPEFLTYFQNEAQLEKSRLLSDRFSAERPKGSFSTLEIQRTEQGDSAMYLCASSAIGGRSQDTQYFGPGTRLTVL.

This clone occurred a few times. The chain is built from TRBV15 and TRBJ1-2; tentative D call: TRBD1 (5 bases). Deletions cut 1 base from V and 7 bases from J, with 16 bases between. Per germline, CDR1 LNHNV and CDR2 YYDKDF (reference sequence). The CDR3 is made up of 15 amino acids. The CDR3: CATSRAETGFGGYTF. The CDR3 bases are TGTGCCACCAGCAGAGCGGAAACAGGTTTCGGTGGCTACACCTTC.

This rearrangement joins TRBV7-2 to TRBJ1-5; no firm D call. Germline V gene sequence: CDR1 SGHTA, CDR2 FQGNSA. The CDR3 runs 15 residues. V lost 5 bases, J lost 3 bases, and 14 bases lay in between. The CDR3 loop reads CASSPTDRDNQPQHF. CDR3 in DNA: TGTGCCAGCAGCCCAACGGACCGGGACAATCAGCCCCAGCATTTT.

CDR3 DNA sequence: TGTGCCAGCAGCCACCCGGACCCGGGAGAGACCCAGTACTTC. It specifies CASSHPDPGETQYF. The chain employs TRBV11-2 and TRBJ2-5; D is unclear. This CDR3 has 14 amino acids. The germline CDR1 and CDR2 sequences are SGHAT and FQNNGV. Trimming cost V 5 bases and J 4 bases, with 14 bases left between them.

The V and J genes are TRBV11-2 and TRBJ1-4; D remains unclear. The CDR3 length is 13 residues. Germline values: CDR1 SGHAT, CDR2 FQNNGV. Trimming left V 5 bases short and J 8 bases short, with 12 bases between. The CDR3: CASSQTTGEKLFF. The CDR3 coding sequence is TGTGCCAGCAGCCAAACCACGGGAGAAAAACTGTTTTTT.

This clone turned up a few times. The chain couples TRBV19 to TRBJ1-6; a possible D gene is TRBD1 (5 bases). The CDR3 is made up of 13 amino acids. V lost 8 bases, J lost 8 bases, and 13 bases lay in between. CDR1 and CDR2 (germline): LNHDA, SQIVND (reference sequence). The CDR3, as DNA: TGTGCCAGTTCCGGGGCGTACGATTCACCCCTCCACTTT. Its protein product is CASSGAYDSPLHF.

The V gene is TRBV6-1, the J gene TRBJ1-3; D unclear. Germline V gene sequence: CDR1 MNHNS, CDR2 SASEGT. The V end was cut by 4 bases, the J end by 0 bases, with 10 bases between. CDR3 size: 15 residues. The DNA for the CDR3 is TGTGCCAGCAGTGCCCGCCTGAGCTCTGGAAACACCATATATTTT. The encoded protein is CASSARLSSGNTIYF.

The CDR3 sequence: CASSRQQGADSPLHF. CDR3 in DNA: TGTGCCAGCAGCCGGCAACAGGGGGCGGATTCACCCCTCCACTTT. This chain links TRBV5-6 with TRBJ1-6; TRBD1 aligns across 9 bases. Germline V gives CDR1 SGHDT, CDR2 YYEEEE. The CDR3 runs to 15 residues. V lost 4 bases, J lost 8 bases, and 7 bases stayed unmatched.

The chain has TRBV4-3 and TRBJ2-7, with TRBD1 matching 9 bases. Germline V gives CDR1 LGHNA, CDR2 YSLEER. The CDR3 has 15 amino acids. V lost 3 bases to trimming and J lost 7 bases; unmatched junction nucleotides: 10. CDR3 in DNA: TGCGCCAGCAGCCATTTTGGGACAGGGTACAATGAGCAGTACTTC. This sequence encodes CASSHFGTGYNEQYF.

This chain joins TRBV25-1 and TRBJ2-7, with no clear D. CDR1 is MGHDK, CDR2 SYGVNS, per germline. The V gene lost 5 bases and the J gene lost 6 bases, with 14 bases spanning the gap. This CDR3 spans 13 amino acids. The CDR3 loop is CASSRRQVGEQYF. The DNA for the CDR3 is TGTGCCAGCAGTAGGCGCCAAGTGGGCGAGCAGTACTTC.

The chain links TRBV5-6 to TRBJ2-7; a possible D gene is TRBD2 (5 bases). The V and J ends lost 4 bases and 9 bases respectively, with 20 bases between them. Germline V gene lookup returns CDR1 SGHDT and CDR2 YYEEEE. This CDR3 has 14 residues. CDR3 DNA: TGTGCCAGCAGCCTGGGCGGGTCTTCGAGTGGGCAGTACTTC. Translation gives CASSLGGSSSGQYF. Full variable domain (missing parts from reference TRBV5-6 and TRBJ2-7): DAGVTQSPTHLIKTRGQQVTLRCSPKSGHDTVSWYQQALGQGPQFIFQYYEEEERQRGNFPDRFSGHQFPNYSSELNVNALLLGDSALYLCASSLGGSSSGQYFGPGTRLTVT.

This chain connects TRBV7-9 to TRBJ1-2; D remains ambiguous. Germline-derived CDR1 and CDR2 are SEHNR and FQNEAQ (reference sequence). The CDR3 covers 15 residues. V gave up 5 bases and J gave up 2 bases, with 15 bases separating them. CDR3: CASSPSTYRNYGYTF. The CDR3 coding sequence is TGTGCCAGCAGCCCTTCGACCTATCGGAACTATGGCTACACCTTC.

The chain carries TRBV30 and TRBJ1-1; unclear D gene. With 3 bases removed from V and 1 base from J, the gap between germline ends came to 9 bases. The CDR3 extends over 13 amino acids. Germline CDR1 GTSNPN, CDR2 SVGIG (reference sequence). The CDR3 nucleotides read TGTGCCTGGAGCCCGACGAAGAACACTGAAGCTTTCTTT. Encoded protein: CAWSPTKNTEAFF.

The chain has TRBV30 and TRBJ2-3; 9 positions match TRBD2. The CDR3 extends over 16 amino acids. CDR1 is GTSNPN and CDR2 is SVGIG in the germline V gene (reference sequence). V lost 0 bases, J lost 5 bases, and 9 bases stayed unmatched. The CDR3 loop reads CAWSVGSGGRGDTQYF. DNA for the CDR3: TGTGCCTGGAGTGTAGGGAGCGGGGGGCGGGGAGATACGCAGTATTTT.

The CDR3 region has the DNA TGTGCCAGCAGCGATAGGAACACCGGGGAGCTGTTTTTT. This codes for CASSDRNTGELFF. The chain is built from TRBV11-3 and TRBJ2-2; D remains unclear. This CDR3 region has 13 residues. The V end lost 5 bases, the J end lost 1 base, and 5 bases lay between the germline ends. Germline V gives CDR1 SGHNT, CDR2 YENEEA. Combining the CDR3 with reference TRBV11-3 and TRBJ2-2 gives the whole variable domain EAGVVQSPRYKIIEKKQPVAFWCNPISGHNTLYWYLQNLGQGPELLIRYENEEAVDDSQLPKDRFSAERLKGVDSTLKIQPAELGDSAVYLCASSDRNTGELFFGEGSRLTVL.

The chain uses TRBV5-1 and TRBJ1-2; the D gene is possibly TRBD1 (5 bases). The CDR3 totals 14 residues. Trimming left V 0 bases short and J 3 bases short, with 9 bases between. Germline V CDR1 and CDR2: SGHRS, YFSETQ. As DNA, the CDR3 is TGCGCCAGCAGCTTGGCAGGGAAGGACTATGGCTACACCTTC. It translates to CASSLAGKDYGYTF.

The CDR3 spells CASSLASISGVTDTQYF. Written as DNA, the CDR3 is TGTGCCAGCAGCTTAGCCTCGATTAGCGGGGTCACAGATACGCAGTATTTT. This chain links TRBV7-2 with TRBJ2-3, with 8 bases aligning to TRBD2. Trimming removed 0 bases from V and 2 bases from J; junction bases left unmatched: 7. CDR1 and CDR2 from the germline V gene are SGHTA and FQGNSA. CDR3 length: 17 residues. Supplemented by reference TRBV7-2 and TRBJ2-3, the full variable domain reads GAGVSQSPSNKVTEKGKDVELRCDPISGHTALYWYRQSLGQGLEFLIYFQGNSAPDKSGLPSDRFSAERTGGSVSTLTIQRTQQEDSAVYLCASSLASISGVTDTQYFGPGTRLTVL.

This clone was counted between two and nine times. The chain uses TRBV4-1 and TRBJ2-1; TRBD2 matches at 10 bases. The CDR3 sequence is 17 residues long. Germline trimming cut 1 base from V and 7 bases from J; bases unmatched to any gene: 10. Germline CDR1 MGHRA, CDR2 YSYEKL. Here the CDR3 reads CASSQAAGAGGPNEQFF. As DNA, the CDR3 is TGCGCCAGCAGCCAAGCAGCTGGAGCGGGGGGGCCAAATGAGCAGTTCTTC.

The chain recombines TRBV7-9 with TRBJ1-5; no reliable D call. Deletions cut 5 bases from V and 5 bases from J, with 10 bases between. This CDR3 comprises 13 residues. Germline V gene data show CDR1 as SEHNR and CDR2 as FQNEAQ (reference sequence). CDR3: CASSHDGDQPQHF. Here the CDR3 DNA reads TGTGCCAGCAGCCACGACGGGGATCAGCCCCAGCATTTT.

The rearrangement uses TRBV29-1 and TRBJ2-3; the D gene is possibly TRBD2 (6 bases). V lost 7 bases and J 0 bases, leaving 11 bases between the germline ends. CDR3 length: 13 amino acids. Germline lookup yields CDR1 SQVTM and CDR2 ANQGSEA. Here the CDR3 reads CSGWAGSTDTQYF. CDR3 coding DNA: TGCAGCGGGTGGGCGGGGAGCACAGATACGCAGTATTTT.

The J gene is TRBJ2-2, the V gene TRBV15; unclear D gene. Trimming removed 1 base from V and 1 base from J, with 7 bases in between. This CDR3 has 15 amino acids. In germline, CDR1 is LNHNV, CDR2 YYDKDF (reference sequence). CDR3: CATSRVAQNTGELFF. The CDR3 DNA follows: TGTGCCACCAGCAGAGTCGCCCAGAACACCGGGGAGCTGTTTTTT. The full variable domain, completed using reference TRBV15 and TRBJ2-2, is DAMVIQNPRYQVTQFGKPVTLSCSQTLNHNVMYWYQQKSSQAPKLLFHYYDKDFNNEADTPDNFQSRRPNTSFCFLDIRSPGLGDTAMYLCATSRVAQNTGELFFGEGSRLTVL.